This entry features one TCR beta chain sequence. The antigen remains undetermined. Individually, cDNA molecules had unique molecular identifiers attached to them. MiXCR, applied by TCRdb to the 5' RACE reads, yields one record per CDR3 protein. In the table there are roughly 63,000 distinct CDR3 sequences, 10% to 15% of which are singletons. This sample was included in a study of early T cells in non-severe SARS-CoV-2 infection. Study as a whole: Sequencing input comprised bulk RNA from unsorted whole blood; chain pairing was not available. Overall study findings and caveats: VDJdb matching skewed toward anti-spike CD8 responses, missing private and CD4 specificities.

Trimming cost V 6 bases and J 4 bases; bases outside gene matches: 10. The germline V gene encodes CDR1 DFQATT and CDR2 SNEGSKA (reference sequence). This CDR3 comprises 15 residues. This chain joins TRBV20-1 and TRBJ2-3; 10 positions agree with TRBD1. The receptor was isolated from an adult who was a healthcare worker with PCR-confirmed SARS-CoV-2 infection or an uninfected control (not recorded which). Sequencing was done on a sample of whole blood. In nucleotides, the CDR3 is TGCAGTGCCGACAGCAGGACAGGGGGGGCAGATACGCAGTATTTT. Residues: CSADSRTGGADTQYF.